This TCR beta chain comes out of a study of T cell repertoires in cytomegalovirus infection. Turning to the study itself: CMV epitopes that were recently identified and HLA-C-restricted were used alongside well-studied HLA-B-restricted ones. CMV infection together with matching HLA type was indicated by public TCR beta signatures. Broader study findings: Accumulated public TCR beta family frequency recognized individuals carrying CMV together with the relevant HLA. Across the ex vivo response, the dominant clonotypes were HLA-C-restricted CMV-specific TCR beta clonotypes.

TCRdb re-derived calls from the reads in MiXCR, one entry per CDR3 protein. The sample includes 600,000 to 700,000 distinct CDR3 sequences, 30% to 40% of them seen just once. To note about this clonotype: Its antigen is as yet unknown.

Germline V gene data show CDR1 as MNHEY and CDR2 as SVGEGT. Trimming removed 0 bases from V and 2 bases from J, with 14 bases in between. The CDR3 is 16 residues long. The TCR originated in a human donor in good health (CMV status not recorded). Some clones in this sample may be carry-over from other donors' samples. V is TRBV6-2 or TRBV6-3 and J is TRBJ2-7; weak D call: TRBD2 (6 bases). The material was cultured PBMCs, obtained from culture after CMV antigen stimulation. The CDR3 is CASSYSNPGLAYEQYF. CDR3 in DNA: TGTGCCAGCAGTTACTCGAACCCGGGACTTGCCTACGAGCAGTACTTC.